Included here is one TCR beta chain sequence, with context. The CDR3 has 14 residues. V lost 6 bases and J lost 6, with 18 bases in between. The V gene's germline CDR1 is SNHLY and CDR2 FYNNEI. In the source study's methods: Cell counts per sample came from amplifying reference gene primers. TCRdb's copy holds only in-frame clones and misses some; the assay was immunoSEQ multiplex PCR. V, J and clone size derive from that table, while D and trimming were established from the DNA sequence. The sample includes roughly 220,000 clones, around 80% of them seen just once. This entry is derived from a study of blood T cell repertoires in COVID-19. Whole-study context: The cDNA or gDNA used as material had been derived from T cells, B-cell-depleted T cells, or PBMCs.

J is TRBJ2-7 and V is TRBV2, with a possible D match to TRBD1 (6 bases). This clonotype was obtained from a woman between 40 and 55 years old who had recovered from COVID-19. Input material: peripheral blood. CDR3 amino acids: CASSETRTVGEQYF. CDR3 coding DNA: TGTGCCAGCAGCGAGACAAGGACAGTAGGCGAGCAGTACTTC.